This T cell receptor (beta chain) is drawn from a study of beta chain features in type 1 diabetes. CD4+ naive, central memory, regulatory and stem cell-like memory subsets were isolated by sorting on CD45RO/CCR7/CD25/CD127/CD95/CD27. General study findings and limits: Healthy donors had naive, central memory and Treg TCRB repertoires that appeared less similar than those seen among patients. Whether HLA type affects TCRB rearrangement stayed undetermined in the present work.

This CDR3 contains 14 residues. V shed 8 bases, J shed 7 bases, and the junction held 11 bases outside the gene matches. Germline V gene data show CDR1 as SNHLY and CDR2 as FYNNEI. This clone turned up a few times. Its antigen is still unknown. Expressed TCRB transcripts got sequenced, as all isolated RNA was reverse transcribed. The average output of naive, central memory and regulatory T cell samples was about 3.57 million reads. The data were produced by immunoSEQ multiplex PCR, yet TCRdb's version contains in-frame clones alone and is incomplete. In the table there are some 410,000 clones, approximately 14% of which are singletons.

Sequencing was carried out using naive CD4+ T cells from blood. V gene TRBV2 combines with J gene TRBJ2-7; 10 positions match TRBD1. This clonotype was obtained from a man younger than 40 in good health. CDR3: CASSPGQGTGEQYV. DNA of the CDR3: TGTGCCAGCTCGCCGGGACAGGGGACAGGAGAGCAGTACGTC.